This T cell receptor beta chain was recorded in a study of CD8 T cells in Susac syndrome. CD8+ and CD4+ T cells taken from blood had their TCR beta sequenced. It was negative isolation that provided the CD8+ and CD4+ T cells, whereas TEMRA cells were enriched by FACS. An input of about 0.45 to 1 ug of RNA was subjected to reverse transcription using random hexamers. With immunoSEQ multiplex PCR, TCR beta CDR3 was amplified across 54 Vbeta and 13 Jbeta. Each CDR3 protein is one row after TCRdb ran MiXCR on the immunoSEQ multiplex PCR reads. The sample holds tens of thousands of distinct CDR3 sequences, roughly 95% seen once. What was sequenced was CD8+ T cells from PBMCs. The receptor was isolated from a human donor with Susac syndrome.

The CDR3 DNA reads as TGTGCCAGCAGTTATGCCCGGGACAGGGCGAACACCGGGGAGCTGTTTTTT. It encodes CASSYARDRANTGELFF. This rearrangement joins TRBV6-5 to TRBJ2-2, with 9 bases lining up with TRBD1. The germline V gene encodes CDR1 MNHEY and CDR2 SVGAGI. This CDR3 is built from 17 residues. The ends lost 3 bases at V and 0 bases at J; junction bases unmatched: 5.